A single sample gave rise to the 25 T cell receptor beta chains below, sequenced in a study of PD-1 blockade in classical Hodgkin lymphoma. Here immunoSEQ multiplex PCR was the method, and the copy in TCRdb shows in-frame clones only, minus some. The sample has some 45,000 clones, over 75% seen once; the top ten hold around a third. The time point is: cycle 4 day 1 (C4D1), after 6 weeks of nivolumab. Brentuximab vedotin exposure varied, and every patient relapsed after autologous stem cell transplantation. The input for sequencing was peripheral blood mononuclear cells (PBMCs), taken before the fourth cycle of nivolumab. These receptors were collected from a human donor with classical Hodgkin lymphoma.

The V gene is TRBV19, the J gene TRBJ1-1, with TRBD1 as a possible D gene (6 bases). The CDR3 is 15 residues long. Germline V gene sequence: CDR1 LNHDA, CDR2 SQIVND (reference sequence). V lost 2 bases and J 0 bases, leaving 10 bases between the germline ends. The CDR3 is CASSILGHVNTEAFF. The CDR3 region has the DNA TGTGCCAGTAGTATATTGGGACACGTGAACACTGAAGCTTTCTTT.

This sequence joins TRBV7-6 and TRBJ1-5, with unresolved D. The germline gives CDR1 SGHVS, CDR2 FNYEAQ. The CDR3 has 16 residues. V was shortened by 1 base and J by 3 bases, with 13 bases between the two germline ends. The CDR3 DNA sequence: TGTGCCAGCAGCTTAGATGCGACGGCATTCAATCAGCCCCAGCATTTT. It encodes CASSLDATAFNQPQHF.

The chain has TRBV10-3 and TRBJ1-1; D is unclear. V was pared by 0 bases and J by 3 bases, with 5 bases between. CDR3 length: 13 residues. Germline values: CDR1 ENHRY, CDR2 SYGVKD. The CDR3 loop reads CAISESRDTEAFF. As DNA, the CDR3 is TGTGCCATCAGTGAGTCGAGGGACACTGAAGCTTTCTTT.

The chain has TRBV4-3 and TRBJ2-1, with 9 nucleotides matching TRBD2. Unmatched junction bases numbered 5, after V lost 2 bases and J lost 3 bases. This CDR3 spans 16 amino acids. Germline CDR1 LGHNA, CDR2 YSLEER. Here the CDR3 reads CASSQNLAGNYNEQFF. CDR3 nucleotides: TGCGCCAGCAGCCAAAATCTAGCGGGGAACTACAATGAGCAGTTCTTC.

J is TRBJ2-5 and V is TRBV10-2; 16 bases match TRBD2. Germline V CDR1 and CDR2: WSHSY, SAAADI. CDR3 length: 15 residues. The J segment lost 5 bases and the V segment lost 10 bases, leaving 7 bases of the junction unmatched. Here the CDR3 DNA reads TGCGCCACCCTGGGACTAGCGGGGGGGCCCGAGACCCAGTACTTC. It yields the protein CATLGLAGGPETQYF.

This chain links TRBV7-2 with TRBJ1-2; D is unclear. CDR1 SGHTA and CDR2 FQGNSA come from the germline V gene. The CDR3 length is 14 residues. The germline V and J ends were trimmed by 1 base and 1 base, with 7 bases remaining between them. CDR3 region: CASSLGGVNYGYTF. For the CDR3, the DNA is TGTGCCAGCAGCTTAGGAGGCGTTAACTATGGCTACACCTTC.

The chain carries TRBV7-3 and TRBJ2-7; D perhaps matches TRBD2 (6 bases). The CDR3 sequence is 14 residues long. Per the germline V gene, CDR1 is SGHTA and CDR2 is FQGTGA. V was trimmed by 3 bases and J by 3 bases, leaving 12 bases between them. The DNA for the CDR3 is TGTGCCAGCAGCTTGGGGGGATCGGGCTACGAGCAGTACTTC. Its translation: CASSLGGSGYEQYF.

The V call is TRBV28, the J call TRBJ1-5; D is unresolved. Trimming removed 5 bases from V and 3 bases from J, with 8 bases in between. This CDR3 is built from 13 residues. Germline V gives CDR1 MDHEN, CDR2 SYDVKM. CDR3 loop: CASSLPNNQPQHF. The DNA of the CDR3 is TGTGCCAGCAGTCTACCGAACAATCAGCCCCAGCATTTT.

This clone has only a few counts. This chain links TRBV7-2 with TRBJ2-7; D perhaps matches TRBD2 (6 bases). The germline V gene has CDR1 SGHTA and CDR2 FQGNSA. Trimming removed 1 base at V and 3 bases at J, with 13 bases between. The CDR3 is 15 amino acids. CDR3 sequence (DNA): TGTGCCAGCAGCTTAGAGGCAGGGAGGATCTACGAGCAGTACTTC. Amino acid sequence: CASSLEAGRIYEQYF.

The chain uses TRBV7-9 and TRBJ2-1, with 15 bases lining up with TRBD2. CDR1 and CDR2 from the germline V gene are SEHNR and FQNEAQ (reference sequence). J gave up 9 bases and V 6 bases, and 6 bases lay outside the gene matches. The CDR3 runs 15 residues. In DNA, the CDR3 is TGTGCCAGCAGAGGGACTAGCGGGGGGCAGGTTGAGCAGTTCTTC. It codes for CASRGTSGGQVEQFF.

A few counts support this clone. The CDR3: CASSRGSSYNEQFF. The CDR3 nucleotides read TGCGCCAGCAGTCGGGGGAGCTCCTACAATGAGCAGTTCTTC. V and J are TRBV5-1 and TRBJ2-1, with a possible D match to TRBD2 (6 bases). The CDR3 is 14 amino acids. CDR1 is SGHRS and CDR2 is YFSETQ in the germline V gene. The ends were cut back, 5 bases at V and 0 bases at J, with 9 bases in the middle. The variable domain in full, completed from reference TRBV5-1 and TRBJ2-1, reads KAGVTQTPRYLIKTRGQQVTLSCSPISGHRSVSWYQQTPGQGLQFLFEYFSETQRNKGNFPGRFSGRQFSNSRSEMNVSTLELGDSALYLCASSRGSSYNEQFFGPGTRLTVL.

This chain uses TRBV7-8 with TRBJ1-2; a possible D gene is TRBD1 (5 bases). V was trimmed by 5 bases and J by 2 bases, leaving 18 bases between them. CDR3 size: 16 residues. Germline lookup yields CDR1 SGHVS and CDR2 FQNEAQ. CDR3 in DNA: TGTGCCAGCAGCCCGCTAGGGTCGACAGTAAACTATGGCTACACCTTC. Protein product: CASSPLGSTVNYGYTF.

The CDR3 is CASSLGQSWTIQYF. The CDR3 DNA sequence: TGCGCCAGCAGCTTGGGCCAGAGTTGGACCATTCAGTACTTC. The rearrangement joins TRBV5-1 to TRBJ2-4; unclear D gene. CDR1 is SGHRS and CDR2 is YFSETQ in the germline V gene. The CDR3 contains 14 residues. V lost 0 bases to trimming and J lost 9 bases, with 13 bases between them.

A few counts support this clone. The chain recombines TRBV30 with TRBJ1-4, with 8 nucleotides matching TRBD1. The CDR3 length is 15 residues. CDR1 and CDR2 (germline): GTSNPN, SVGIG (reference sequence). V was pared by 3 bases and J by 0 bases, with 3 bases of the junction left unmatched. The chain's CDR3 is CAWSHRGATNEKLFF. Written as DNA, the CDR3 is TGTGCCTGGAGCCACAGGGGGGCAACTAATGAAAAACTGTTTTTT.

The sample holds a few counts of this clone. J is TRBJ2-2 and V is TRBV27; 8 bases align to TRBD2. Trimming removed 11 bases from V and 4 bases from J; junction bases left unmatched: 9. There are 14 residues in the CDR3. Germline V gene data show CDR1 as MNHEY and CDR2 as SMNVEV (reference sequence). CDR3 DNA sequence: TGTGCCCACGGGAGGGGAGGCCCCACCGGGGAGCTGTTTTTT. Its protein is CAHGRGGPTGELFF.

V and J are TRBV19 and TRBJ2-1, with no clear D. The CDR3 has 17 amino acids. The germline CDR1 and CDR2 sequences are LNHDA and SQIVND (reference sequence). V was trimmed by 4 bases and J by 0 bases, leaving 16 bases between them. This chain's CDR3 is CASSRSRSRSSYNEQFF. The CDR3 bases are TGTGCCAGTAGTAGATCGCGGAGCCGTAGCTCCTACAATGAGCAGTTCTTC.

The genes are TRBV7-3 and TRBJ2-1; D is perhaps TRBD2 (6 bases). V lost 2 bases and J lost 2, with 10 bases in between. The CDR3 covers 15 residues. Germline lookup yields CDR1 SGHTA and CDR2 FQGTGA. The CDR3 here is CASSLGLAPYNEQFF. CDR3 DNA: TGTGCCAGCAGCTTAGGTCTAGCGCCCTACAATGAGCAGTTCTTC. The whole variable domain, filled in from reference TRBV7-3 and TRBJ2-1, reads GAGVSQTPSNKVTEKGKYVELRCDPISGHTALYWYRQSLGQGPEFLIYFQGTGAADDSGLPNDRFFAVRPEGSVSTLKIQRTERGDSAVYLCASSLGLAPYNEQFFGPGTRLTVL.

J is TRBJ1-2 and V is TRBV6-6; 7 bases are shared with TRBD1. This CDR3 has 15 amino acids. J gave up 7 bases and V 6 bases, and 14 bases lay outside the gene matches. Germline CDR1 is MNHNY and CDR2 is SVGAGI (reference sequence). In DNA form, the CDR3 reads TGTGCCAGCAGCCAAACTGGGGATAACAGGGGTGGCTACACCTTC. This codes for CASSQTGDNRGGYTF.

CDR3 sequence (DNA): TGTGCCAGCAGCTCAGCCCGGGGAGAGACCCAGTACTTC. Translated: CASSSARGETQYF. J is TRBJ2-5 and V is TRBV5-4; perhaps TRBD2 as D (5 bases). The CDR3 consists of 13 residues. The V and J ends lost 3 bases and 4 bases respectively, with 10 bases between them. Per germline, CDR1 SGHNT and CDR2 YYREEE (reference sequence).

This clone was counted between two and nine times. The chain has TRBV27 and TRBJ2-5; 11 bases agree with TRBD2. Germline-derived CDR1 and CDR2 are MNHEY and SMNVEV (reference sequence). This CDR3 comprises 14 residues. After removal of 7 bases from V and 5 bases from J, the junction contained 6 bases not matched to a gene. The CDR3 nucleotides are TGTGCCAGCACCCTACTAGCGGGGGATGAGACCCAGTACTTC. It yields the protein CASTLLAGDETQYF.

The V gene is TRBV6-1, the J gene TRBJ1-3; 8 bases match TRBD1. Germline assignment: CDR1 MNHNS and CDR2 SASEGT. The V segment lost 7 bases and the J segment 4 bases; nucleotides outside the gene matches: 6. This CDR3 contains 14 residues. The CDR3, as DNA: TGTGCCAGCATCCAGGGGGCAGAAGGAAACACCATATATTTT. As protein: CASIQGAEGNTIYF.

The chain has TRBV29-1 and TRBJ1-1; D gene uncertain. The V end was cut by 4 bases, the J end by 1 base, with 10 bases between. This CDR3 is built from 13 residues. From germline, CDR1 is SQVTM and CDR2 ANQGSEA. The CDR3 region has the DNA TGCAGCGTTGCAGGCGAGAGGAACACTGAAGCTTTCTTT. Its protein product is CSVAGERNTEAFF.

The chain employs TRBV5-6 and TRBJ1-2; TRBD1 matches at 12 bases. This CDR3 region has 17 residues. Germline CDR1 is SGHDT and CDR2 is YYEEEE. V lost 2 bases and J lost 5; bases outside the gene matches: 10. The CDR3: CASSLGTGGASPYGYTF. The CDR3 DNA reads TGTGCCAGCAGCTTAGGGACAGGGGGCGCTTCACCATATGGCTACACCTTC. The full variable domain, its missing parts supplied by reference TRBV5-6 and TRBJ1-2, is DAGVTQSPTHLIKTRGQQVTLRCSPKSGHDTVSWYQQALGQGPQFIFQYYEEEERQRGNFPDRFSGHQFPNYSSELNVNALLLGDSALYLCASSLGTGGASPYGYTFGSGTRLTVV.

V is TRBV28 and J is TRBJ2-3; D may be TRBD1 (6 bases). V gave up 10 bases and J gave up 2 bases, with 10 bases separating them. In germline, CDR1 is MDHEN, CDR2 SYDVKM. This CDR3 spans 12 amino acids. CDR3 sequence (DNA): TGTGCCACCGACAGGTCCACAGATACGCAGTATTTT. Translating gives CATDRSTDTQYF.

This clone was detected only once. In DNA form, the CDR3 reads TGTGCCAGCAGCGTTCCCGGGTCCTTGGGGGAGCGGGAGACCCAGTACTTC. It translates to CASSVPGSLGERETQYF. The J gene is TRBJ2-5, the V gene TRBV9; D possibly uses TRBD1 or TRBD2 (5 bases each). The CDR3 runs to 17 residues. Germline CDR1 and CDR2: SGDLS and YYNGEE. Trimming left V 2 bases short and J 5 bases short, with 22 bases between.